Sequencing of this T cell receptor beta chain was carried out in a study of blood T cell repertoires in COVID-19. TCRdb keeps only in-frame clones here, not all; method: immunoSEQ multiplex PCR. The sample contains 150,000 or so clones, around 78% of which appear only once. V gave up 3 bases and J gave up 5 bases; unmatched junction bases: 10. Germline CDR1 is LGHDT and CDR2 is YNNKEL (reference sequence). The CDR3 totals 18 residues. This clonotype was sampled from an elderly man with acute or convalescent COVID-19. The sample taken for sequencing was peripheral blood. The gene calls are TRBV3-1 (or the pseudogene TRBV3-2) and TRBJ2-5, with TRBD2 identical over 15 bases. CDR3 in DNA: TGTGCCAGCAGCCAGTCCGGGACTAGCGGGGGGAGGGAGGAGACCCAGTACTTC. Translation: CASSQSGTSGGREETQYF.